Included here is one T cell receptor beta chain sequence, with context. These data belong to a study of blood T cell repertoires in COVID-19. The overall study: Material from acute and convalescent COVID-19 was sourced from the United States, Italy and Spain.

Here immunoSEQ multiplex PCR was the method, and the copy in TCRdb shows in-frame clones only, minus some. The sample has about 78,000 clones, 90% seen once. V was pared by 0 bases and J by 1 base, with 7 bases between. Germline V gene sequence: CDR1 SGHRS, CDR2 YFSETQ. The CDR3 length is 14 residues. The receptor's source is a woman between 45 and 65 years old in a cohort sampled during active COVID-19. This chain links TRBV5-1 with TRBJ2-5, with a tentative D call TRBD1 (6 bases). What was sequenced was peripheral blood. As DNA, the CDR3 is TGCGCCAGCAGCTTGGAACAGGGCCAAGAGACCCAGTACTTC. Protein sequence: CASSLEQGQETQYF.